This T cell receptor beta chain was profiled in a study of blood T cell repertoires in COVID-19. Study-level background: From the United States, Italy and Spain came samples of acute and convalescent COVID-19.

Using immunoSEQ multiplex PCR, the repertoire was profiled, and TCRdb retains in-frame clones only, with some absent. The table includes 85,000 to 130,000 clones, more than 75% detected once. The ends lost 7 bases at V and 4 bases at J; junction bases unmatched: 7. Germline CDR1 is WNHNN and CDR2 is SYGVQD (reference sequence). The CDR3 is made up of 15 amino acids. The sample taken for sequencing was peripheral blood. V gene TRBV10-1 combines with J gene TRBJ2-1, with TRBD2 identical over 10 bases. This TCR came from a man aged 60 to 75 with acute or convalescent COVID-19. As DNA, the CDR3 is TGCGCCAGCACCCCAGGGACTAGCGAGTACAATGAGCAGTTCTTC. It translates to CASTPGTSEYNEQFF.